These 9 T cell receptor beta chains share one sample of origin, sequenced in a study of control samples from healthy donors and cancer patients. Some clones are missing from TCRdb's copy, which holds only in-frame ones; the method was immunoSEQ multiplex PCR. Of about 130,000 clones in the sample, 85% to 95% were seen once. Sequenced sample: PBMCs. These receptors were obtained from a man aged 60 to 69 with colorectal cancer.

V usage is TRBV5-6 and J usage is TRBJ1-2; D gene uncertain. The CDR3 consists of 14 residues. Germline V gene sequence: CDR1 SGHDT, CDR2 YYEEEE. Trimming cost V 4 bases and J 4 bases, with 14 bases left between them. The CDR3 DNA is TGTGCCAGCAGCCGGAAGGGAGTTGGCTATGGCTACACCTTC. Translation: CASSRKGVGYGYTF.

V is TRBV27 and J is TRBJ2-1, with 7 bases matching TRBD1. The germline V gene encodes CDR1 MNHEY and CDR2 SMNVEV (reference sequence). The CDR3 spans 14 residues. V was pared by 4 bases and J by 5 bases, with 5 bases of the junction left unmatched. CDR3 DNA sequence: TGTGCCAGCAGTTACGGGACAGTCGACAATGAGCAGTTCTTC. Amino acids: CASSYGTVDNEQFF.

The gene calls are TRBV19 and TRBJ2-7, with D possibly TRBD1 on 6 matching bases. This CDR3 comprises 15 residues. Trimming removed 7 bases at V and 4 bases at J, with 20 bases between. Germline V gene lookup returns CDR1 LNHDA and CDR2 SQIVND (reference sequence). The CDR3 region is CASTLYGDKTYEQYF. For the CDR3, the DNA is TGTGCCAGTACCCTATACGGGGACAAGACGTACGAGCAGTACTTC.

This chain connects TRBV4-3 to TRBJ1-1, with D maybe TRBD1 (5 bases). This CDR3 has 15 amino acids. V lost 4 bases, J lost 4 bases, and 16 bases lay in between. Germline CDR1 reads LGHNA; CDR2 reads YSLEER. CDR3 loop: CASSLWGGAATEAFF. The CDR3 DNA sequence: TGCGCCAGCAGCCTATGGGGAGGGGCGGCCACTGAAGCTTTCTTT.

The chain has TRBV10-3 and TRBJ1-1, with 7 bases matching TRBD1. Per germline, CDR1 ENHRY and CDR2 SYGVKD. The CDR3 is 14 residues long. V lost 5 bases to trimming and J lost 2 bases; unmatched junction nucleotides: 5. The DNA for the CDR3 is TGTGCCATCAGTACCGGGACAGCCAACACTGAAGCTTTCTTT. Protein: CAISTGTANTEAFF.

The chain recombines TRBV27 with TRBJ1-2, with TRBD1 identical over 7 bases. Germline CDR1 is MNHEY and CDR2 is SMNVEV (reference sequence). J was trimmed by 6 bases and V by 8 bases; bases with no gene match: 9. The CDR3 covers 13 residues. CDR3 protein: CASSLRQGNGYTF. The DNA of the CDR3 is TGTGCCAGCTCCCTTCGACAGGGTAATGGCTACACCTTC.

This chain links TRBV7-9 with TRBJ2-3, with D possibly called TRBD1 or TRBD2 (5 bases each). Germline V gives CDR1 SEHNR, CDR2 FQNEAQ (reference sequence). This CDR3 is built from 15 residues. V shed 3 bases and J shed 2 bases, with 12 bases lying between them. The CDR3 region is CASSLRGRDTDTQYF. As DNA, the CDR3 is TGTGCCAGCAGCTTGAGGGGAAGGGACACAGATACGCAGTATTTT.

CDR3 sequence reads: CARSLVGREKGPPYEQYF. For the CDR3, the DNA is TGTGCCAGAAGCTTAGTGGGCAGGGAAAAAGGCCCCCCCTACGAGCAGTACTTC. The chain carries TRBV7-5 and TRBJ2-7; the D call in the table, TRBD1, was not verified against the DNA. TRBV7-5 is annotated as a pseudogene. There are 18 residues in the CDR3.

V and J are TRBV6-5 and TRBJ1-5; TRBD1 agrees at 10 bases. Trimming took 6 bases from V and 6 from J; bases not matched to a gene: 5. CDR3 length equals 14 residues. Germline values: CDR1 MNHEY, CDR2 SVGAGI. DNA of the CDR3: TGTGCCAGCAGACCAGGACAGGGGGTTCAGCCCCAGCATTTT. The encoded protein is CASRPGQGVQPQHF.